These 8 T cell receptor beta chains share one sample of origin, sequenced in a study of CD8 T cells in ankylosing spondylitis. The study's findings and limits: In ankylosing spondylitis blood, a motif of roughly 8 highly homologous TCR beta variants appeared characteristic.

MiXCR was run by TCRdb on the 5' RACE reads, yielding one entry per CDR3 protein. The data show about 500,000 distinct CDR3 sequences, roughly 5.3% seen once. Their target antigens are unknown. The sample was blood, either unsorted or a sorted T cell fraction (not recorded which). These TCRs come from a male donor with ankylosing spondylitis.

This clonotype has ten or more counts. The chain is built from TRBV4-3 and TRBJ1-4; 7 bases line up with TRBD1. This CDR3 region has 16 residues. Germline-derived CDR1 and CDR2 are LGHNA and YSLEER. V shed 3 bases and J 2 bases; nucleotides not matched to a gene: 6. The CDR3 here is CASSQEDRRTNEKLFF. For the CDR3, the DNA is TGCGCCAGCAGCCAGGAGGACAGGCGCACTAATGAAAAACTGTTTTTT.

This clonotype was picked up many times. This chain joins TRBV6-5 and TRBJ1-1; TRBD1 might be the D (6 bases). The germline V and J ends were trimmed by 4 bases and 1 base, with 13 bases remaining between them. Germline values: CDR1 MNHEY, CDR2 SVGAGI. The CDR3 runs to 15 residues. In DNA, the CDR3 is TGTGCCAGCAGTTTCAGGGGTAGCGAGAACACTGAAGCTTTCTTT. This codes for CASSFRGSENTEAFF.

This clonotype came up many times. This sequence joins TRBV6-1 and TRBJ1-5, with 8 positions matching TRBD1. This CDR3 is 12 amino acids long. V was pared by 11 bases and J by 6 bases, with 6 bases of the junction left unmatched. CDR1 and CDR2 (germline): MNHNS, SASEGT. Written as DNA, the CDR3 is TGTGCCGCCGACAGGGGTTCTCAGCCCCAGCATTTT. Protein: CAADRGSQPQHF.

This clonotype was observed many times. This chain uses TRBV7-3 with TRBJ1-1; D remains ambiguous. CDR3 size: 12 residues. Germline CDR1 is SGHTA and CDR2 is FQGTGA. V shed 6 bases and J shed 7 bases, with 12 bases lying between them. The CDR3 loop is CASSLPGSEAFF. The CDR3 bases are TGTGCCAGCAGTCTGCCGGGGAGTGAAGCTTTCTTT.

This clonotype was detected a few times. The genes are TRBV20-1 and TRBJ1-5; TRBD1 agrees at 8 bases. Trimming cost V 3 bases and J 9 bases; bases outside gene matches: 7. The CDR3 runs 13 residues. Per germline, CDR1 DFQATT and CDR2 SNEGSKA (reference sequence). CDR3 loop: CSASPDRGSPQHF. The CDR3 DNA reads as TGCAGTGCTAGTCCTGACAGGGGATCGCCCCAGCATTTT.

At least ten counts were recorded for this clonotype. The rearrangement uses TRBV29-1 and TRBJ1-2, with TRBD1 matching over 11 bases. This CDR3 spans 14 amino acids. With V trimmed by 7 bases and J by 7 bases, 11 bases remained unmatched. Germline CDR1 is SQVTM and CDR2 is ANQGSEA. DNA for the CDR3: TGCAGCGCAGAAAGGACAGGGGGCTCGGGTGGCTACACCTTC. This codes for CSAERTGGSGGYTF.

The sample holds a few counts of this clonotype. J is TRBJ2-3 and V is TRBV5-5; D may correspond to TRBD1 or TRBD2 (6 bases each). CDR3 size: 14 residues. Germline values: CDR1 SGHKS, CDR2 YYEKEE (reference sequence). V was cut by 0 bases and J by 4 bases, with 9 bases left in between. CDR3 loop: CASSLGGASDTQYF. CDR3 coding DNA: TGTGCCAGCAGCTTGGGGGGGGCTTCAGATACGCAGTATTTT.

In its sample, this clonotype was seen many times. The chain has TRBV24-1 and TRBJ2-1; D possibly uses TRBD1 or TRBD2 (5 bases each). The V end lost 3 bases, the J end lost 6 bases, and 20 bases lay between the germline ends. The CDR3 consists of 17 residues. Germline-derived CDR1 and CDR2 are KGHDR and SFDVKD. As DNA, the CDR3 is TGTGCCACCAGTGATGAGTCCGGGGCCGCTACGGGCAATGAGCAGTTCTTC. Amino acids: CATSDESGAATGNEQFF.